The 2 T cell receptor beta chains listed next were all sequenced from one sample in a study of T-cell reconstitution after alpha-beta-depleted transplantation in children. Unique molecular identifiers were incorporated when the TCRbeta library was constructed. TCRdb re-called the PCR reads through MiXCR, storing one row per CDR3 protein. Of fewer than 750,000 distinct CDR3 sequences listed, 20% to 25% are singletons. Source: PBMCs, mostly from graft donor cells, taken 360 days after TCRalphabeta/CD19-depleted stem cell transplant. These receptor sequences come from a boy younger than two who had a stem cell transplant for acute myeloid leukemia, so the T cells may come from the graft donor.

This clonotype has a handful of counts. The rearrangement joins TRBV28 to TRBJ1-2; D possibly corresponds to TRBD1 (5 bases). V shed 2 bases and J shed 12 bases, with 13 bases lying between them. CDR1 is MDHEN and CDR2 is SYDVKM in the germline V gene. The CDR3 covers 12 residues. CDR3 region: CASSLRQFGDTF. CDR3 nucleotide sequence: TGTGCCAGCAGTTTACGACAGTTCGGGGACACCTTC.

Only a few counts were recorded for this clonotype. The chain has TRBV12-3 or TRBV12-4 and TRBJ2-3, with D hard to call. This CDR3 contains 14 residues. V lost 4 bases, J lost 2 bases, and 10 bases lay in between. CDR3 sequence: CASSSRPNTDTQYF. The CDR3 region has the DNA TGTGCCAGCAGTTCCCGACCTAACACAGATACGCAGTATTTT.